Presented here are 5 T cell receptor beta chains from one specimen sequenced in a study of cytomegalovirus exposure and HLA in healthy donors. The PCR made use of 60 Vbeta and 13 Jbeta primers. Profiled with immunoSEQ multiplex PCR; TCRdb holds only in-frame clones, not every one. The data contain 130,000 or so clones, roughly 78% of them seen just once; the ten biggest clones take up roughly 6.1%. Input material: PBMCs. The receptors were gathered from a middle-aged woman in good health and CMV-seronegative.

This clone occurred once. V is TRBV11-3 and J is TRBJ2-7; 8 nucleotides align to TRBD2. Per germline, CDR1 SGHNT and CDR2 YENEEA. The CDR3 is 13 residues long. Trimming removed 5 bases from V and 9 bases from J; junction bases left unmatched: 9. The CDR3, as DNA: TGTGCCAGCAGCCGAATAGCGGGATCCGGGCAGTACTTC. Protein product: CASSRIAGSGQYF.

The table lists this clone with a few counts. The gene calls are TRBV7-2 and TRBJ1-1; perhaps TRBD1 as D (5 bases). The CDR3 runs 14 residues. Germline values: CDR1 SGHTA, CDR2 FQGNSA. The V end was cut by 5 bases, the J end by 5 bases, with 15 bases between. The DNA for the CDR3 is TGTGCCAGCAGCCAAGGACGGGGGAATACTGAAGCTTTCTTT. It encodes CASSQGRGNTEAFF.

CDR3 residues: CASSLGTGGPREQFF. The CDR3 nucleotides read TGTGCCAGCAGCTTAGGAACGGGAGGGCCGCGGGAGCAGTTCTTC. This chain links TRBV11-3 with TRBJ2-1; 8 bases are shared with TRBD2. Germline CDR1 and CDR2: SGHNT and YENEEA. V shed 1 base and J 10 bases; nucleotides not matched to a gene: 9. The CDR3 is 15 amino acids.

The V gene is TRBV6-4, the J gene TRBJ2-7; 7 positions match TRBD2. CDR3 size: 16 residues. Germline loops: CDR1 MRHNA, CDR2 SNTAGT. Unmatched junction bases numbered 11, after V lost 2 bases and J lost 4 bases. This chain's CDR3 is CASSDPGREPGYEQYF. DNA of the CDR3: TGTGCCAGCAGTGACCCCGGGCGGGAGCCCGGGTACGAGCAGTACTTC.

V usage is TRBV10-2 and J usage is TRBJ2-1; 11 nucleotides agree with TRBD2. Germline values: CDR1 WSHSY, CDR2 SAAADI. The J segment lost 2 bases and the V segment lost 5 bases, leaving 5 bases of the junction unmatched. This CDR3 is built from 16 residues. CDR3 sequence (DNA): TGCGCCAGCAGTCCCCTTAGCGGGAGGGCCTACAATGAGCAGTTCTTC. It translates to CASSPLSGRAYNEQFF.